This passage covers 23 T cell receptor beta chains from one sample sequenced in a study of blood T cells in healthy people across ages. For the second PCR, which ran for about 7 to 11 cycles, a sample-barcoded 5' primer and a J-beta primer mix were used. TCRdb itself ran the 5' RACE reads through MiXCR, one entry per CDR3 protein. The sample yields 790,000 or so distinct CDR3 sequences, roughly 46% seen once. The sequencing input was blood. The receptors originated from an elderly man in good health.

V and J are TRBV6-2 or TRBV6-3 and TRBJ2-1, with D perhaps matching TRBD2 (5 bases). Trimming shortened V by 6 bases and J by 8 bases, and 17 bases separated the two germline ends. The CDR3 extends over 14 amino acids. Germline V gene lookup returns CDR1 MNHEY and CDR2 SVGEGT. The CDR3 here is CASRGSGGGDEQFF. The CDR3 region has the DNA TGTGCCAGCAGGGGCTCTGGTGGAGGCGATGAGCAGTTCTTC.

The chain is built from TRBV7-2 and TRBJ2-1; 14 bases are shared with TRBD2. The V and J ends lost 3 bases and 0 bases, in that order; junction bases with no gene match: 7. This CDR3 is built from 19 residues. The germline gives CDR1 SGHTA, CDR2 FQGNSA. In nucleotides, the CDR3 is TGTGCCAGCAGCTTCGACGGGACTAGCGGGAGTAGCTCCTACAATGAGCAGTTCTTC. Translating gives CASSFDGTSGSSSYNEQFF.

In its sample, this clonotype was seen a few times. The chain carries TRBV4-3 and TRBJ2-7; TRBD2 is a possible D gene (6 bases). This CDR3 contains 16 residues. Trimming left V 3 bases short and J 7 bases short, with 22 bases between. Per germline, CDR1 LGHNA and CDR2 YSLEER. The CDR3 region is CASSQLIGAGPYEQYF. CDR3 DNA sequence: TGCGCCAGCAGCCAGTTGATTGGTGCGGGACCGTATGAGCAGTACTTC.

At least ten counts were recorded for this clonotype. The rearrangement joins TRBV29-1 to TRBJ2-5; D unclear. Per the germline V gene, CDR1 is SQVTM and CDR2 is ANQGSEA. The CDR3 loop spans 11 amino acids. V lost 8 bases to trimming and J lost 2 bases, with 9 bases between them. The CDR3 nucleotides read TGCAGCCTTTCCTTACAAGAGACCCAGTACTTC. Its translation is CSLSLQETQYF.

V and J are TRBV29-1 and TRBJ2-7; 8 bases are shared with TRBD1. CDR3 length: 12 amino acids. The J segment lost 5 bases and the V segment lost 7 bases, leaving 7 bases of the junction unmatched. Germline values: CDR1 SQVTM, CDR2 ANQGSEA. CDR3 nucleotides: TGCAGCGCTGACAGGGGTGGGGACGAGCAGTACTTC. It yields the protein CSADRGGDEQYF.

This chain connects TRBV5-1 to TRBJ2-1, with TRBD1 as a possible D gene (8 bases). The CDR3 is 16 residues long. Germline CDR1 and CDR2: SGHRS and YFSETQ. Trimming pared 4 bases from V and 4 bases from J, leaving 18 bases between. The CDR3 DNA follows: TGCGCCAGCAGCGTCTTACAGGGGGGGGGGTACAATGAGCAGTTCTTC. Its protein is CASSVLQGGGYNEQFF.

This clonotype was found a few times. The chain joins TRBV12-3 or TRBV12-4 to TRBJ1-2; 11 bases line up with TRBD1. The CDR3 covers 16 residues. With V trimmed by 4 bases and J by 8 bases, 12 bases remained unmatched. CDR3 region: CASSSGQGAEFLGYTF. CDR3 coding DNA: TGTGCCAGCAGTTCCGGACAGGGGGCTGAGTTTCTCGGCTACACCTTC.

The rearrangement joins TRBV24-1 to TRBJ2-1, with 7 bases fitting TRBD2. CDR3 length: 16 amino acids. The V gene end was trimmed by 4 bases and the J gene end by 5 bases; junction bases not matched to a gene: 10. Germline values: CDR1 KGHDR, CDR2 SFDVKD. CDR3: CATSDVRASGNNEQFF. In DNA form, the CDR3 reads TGTGCCACCAGTGACGTAAGGGCTAGCGGAAACAATGAGCAGTTCTTC.

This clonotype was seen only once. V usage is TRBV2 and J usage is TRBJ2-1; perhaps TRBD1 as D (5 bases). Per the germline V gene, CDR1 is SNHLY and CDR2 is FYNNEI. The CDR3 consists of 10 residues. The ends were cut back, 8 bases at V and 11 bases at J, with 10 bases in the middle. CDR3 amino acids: CASLKGKQFF. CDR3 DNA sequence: TGTGCCAGCCTGAAGGGGAAGCAGTTCTTC.

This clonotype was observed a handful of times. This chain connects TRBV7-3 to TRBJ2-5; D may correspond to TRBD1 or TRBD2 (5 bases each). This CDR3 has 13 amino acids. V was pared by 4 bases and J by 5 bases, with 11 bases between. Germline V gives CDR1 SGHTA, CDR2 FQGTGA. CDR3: CASSSMRGETQYF. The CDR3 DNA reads TGTGCCAGCAGCTCCATGAGGGGTGAGACCCAGTACTTC.

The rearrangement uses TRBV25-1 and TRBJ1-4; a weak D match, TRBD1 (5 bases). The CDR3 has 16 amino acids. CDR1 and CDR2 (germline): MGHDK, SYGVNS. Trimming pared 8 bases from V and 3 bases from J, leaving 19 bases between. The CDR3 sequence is CASAPAGGLSNEKLFF. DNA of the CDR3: TGTGCCAGCGCCCCAGCCGGGGGACTGTCTAATGAAAAACTGTTTTTT.

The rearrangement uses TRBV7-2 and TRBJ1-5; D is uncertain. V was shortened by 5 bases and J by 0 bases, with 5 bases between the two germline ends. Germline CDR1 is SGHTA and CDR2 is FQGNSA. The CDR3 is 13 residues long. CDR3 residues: CASSAHSNQPQHF. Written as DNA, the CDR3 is TGTGCCAGCAGCGCCCATAGCAATCAGCCCCAGCATTTT.

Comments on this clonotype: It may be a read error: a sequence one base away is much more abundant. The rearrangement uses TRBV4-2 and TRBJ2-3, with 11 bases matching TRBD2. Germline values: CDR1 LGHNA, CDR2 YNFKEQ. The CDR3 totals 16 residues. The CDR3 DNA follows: TGTGCCAGCAACCAAGAACTAGCGGGGGGCACAGATACGCAGTATTTT. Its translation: CASNQELAGGTDTQYF.

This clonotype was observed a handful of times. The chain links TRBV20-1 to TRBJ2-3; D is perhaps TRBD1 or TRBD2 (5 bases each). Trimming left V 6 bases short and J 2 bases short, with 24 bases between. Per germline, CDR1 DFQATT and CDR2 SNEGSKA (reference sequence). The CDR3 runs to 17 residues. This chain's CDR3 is CSARRIRDVGLTDTQYF. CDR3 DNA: TGCAGTGCCCGAAGGATCCGGGACGTCGGACTCACAGATACGCAGTATTTT.

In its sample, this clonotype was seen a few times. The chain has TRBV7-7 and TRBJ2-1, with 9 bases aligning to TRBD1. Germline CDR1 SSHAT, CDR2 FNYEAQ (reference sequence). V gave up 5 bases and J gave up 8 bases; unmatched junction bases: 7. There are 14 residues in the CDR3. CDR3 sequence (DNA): TGTGCCAGCAGCCCAACCGACAGGGGGTATGAGCAGTTCTTC. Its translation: CASSPTDRGYEQFF. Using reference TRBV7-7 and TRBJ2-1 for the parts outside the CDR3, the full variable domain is GAGVSQSPRYKVTKRGQDVTLRCDPISSHATLYWYQQALGQGPEFLTYFNYEAQPDKSGLPSDRFSAERPEGSISTLTIQRTEQRDSAMYRCASSPTDRGYEQFFGPGTRLTVL.

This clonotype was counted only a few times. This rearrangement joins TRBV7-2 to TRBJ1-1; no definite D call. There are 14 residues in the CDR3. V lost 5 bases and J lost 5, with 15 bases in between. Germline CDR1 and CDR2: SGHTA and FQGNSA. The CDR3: CASSLTRAGTEAFF. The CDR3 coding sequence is TGTGCCAGCAGCCTCACGAGGGCGGGAACTGAAGCTTTCTTT.

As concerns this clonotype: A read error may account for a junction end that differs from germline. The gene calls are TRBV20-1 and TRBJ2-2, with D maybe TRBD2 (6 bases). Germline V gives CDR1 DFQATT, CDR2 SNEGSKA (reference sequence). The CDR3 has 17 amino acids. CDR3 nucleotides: TGCAGTGCTAGAGATCGGGTAGGCAGGGCGAGAGCCGGGGGGCTGTTTTTT. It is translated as CSARDRVGRARAGGLFF.

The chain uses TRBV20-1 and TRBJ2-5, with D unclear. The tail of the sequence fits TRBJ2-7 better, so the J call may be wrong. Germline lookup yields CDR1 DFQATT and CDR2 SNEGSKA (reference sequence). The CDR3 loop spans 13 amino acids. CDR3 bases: TGCAGTGCTCCAGATGTTGGGGCCTACGAGCAGTACTTC. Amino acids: CSAPDVGAYEQYF.

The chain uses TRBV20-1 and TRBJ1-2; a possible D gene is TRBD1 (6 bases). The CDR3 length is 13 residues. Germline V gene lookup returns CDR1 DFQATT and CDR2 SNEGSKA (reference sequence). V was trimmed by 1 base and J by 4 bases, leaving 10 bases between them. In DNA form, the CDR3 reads TGCAGTGCTAGAGGAGAACAGGGCTATGGCTACACCTTC. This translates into CSARGEQGYGYTF.

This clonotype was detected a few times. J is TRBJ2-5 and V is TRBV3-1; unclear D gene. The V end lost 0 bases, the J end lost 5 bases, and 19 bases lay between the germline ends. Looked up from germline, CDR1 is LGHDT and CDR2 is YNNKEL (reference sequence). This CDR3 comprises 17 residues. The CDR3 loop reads CASSQDPGPTWGETQYF. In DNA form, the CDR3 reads TGTGCCAGCAGCCAAGATCCTGGACCGACGTGGGGTGAGACCCAGTACTTC.

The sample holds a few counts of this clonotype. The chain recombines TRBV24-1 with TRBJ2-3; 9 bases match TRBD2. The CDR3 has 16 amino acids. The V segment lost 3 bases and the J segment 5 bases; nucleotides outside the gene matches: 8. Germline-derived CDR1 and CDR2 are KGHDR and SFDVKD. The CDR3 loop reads CATSDEVAGAKDTQYF. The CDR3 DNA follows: TGTGCCACCAGTGATGAGGTAGCGGGAGCAAAAGATACGCAGTATTTT.

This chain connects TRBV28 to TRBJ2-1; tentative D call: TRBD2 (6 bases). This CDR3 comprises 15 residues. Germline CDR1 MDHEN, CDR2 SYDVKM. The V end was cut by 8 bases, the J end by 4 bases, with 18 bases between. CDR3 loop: CASLPLATKYNEQFF. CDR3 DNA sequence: TGTGCCAGCCTTCCCCTAGCGACCAAATACAATGAGCAGTTCTTC.

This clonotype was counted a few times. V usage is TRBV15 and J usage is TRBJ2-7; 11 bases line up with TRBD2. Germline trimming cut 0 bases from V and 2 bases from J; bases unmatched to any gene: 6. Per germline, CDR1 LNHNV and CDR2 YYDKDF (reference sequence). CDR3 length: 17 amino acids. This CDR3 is CATSRDLASGRTYEQYF. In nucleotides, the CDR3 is TGTGCCACCAGCAGAGATCTGGCTAGCGGGAGGACCTACGAGCAGTACTTC.